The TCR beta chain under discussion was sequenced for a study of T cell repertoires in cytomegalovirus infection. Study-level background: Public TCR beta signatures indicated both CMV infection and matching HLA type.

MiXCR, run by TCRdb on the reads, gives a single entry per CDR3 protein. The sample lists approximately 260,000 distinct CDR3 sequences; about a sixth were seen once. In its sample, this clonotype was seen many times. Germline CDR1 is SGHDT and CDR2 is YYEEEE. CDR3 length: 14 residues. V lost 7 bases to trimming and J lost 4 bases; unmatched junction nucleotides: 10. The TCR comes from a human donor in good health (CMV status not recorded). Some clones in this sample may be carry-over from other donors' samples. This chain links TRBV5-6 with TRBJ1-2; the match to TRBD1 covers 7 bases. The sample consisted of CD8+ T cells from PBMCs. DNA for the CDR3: TGTGCCAGCCGTTCCGGGACAGCAACCTATGGCTACACCTTC. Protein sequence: CASRSGTATYGYTF.